A selection of T cell receptor beta chains follows, all from one sample in a study of T-cell reconstitution after alpha-beta-depleted transplantation in children. TCRdb called the PCR reads again in MiXCR, with one record for every CDR3 protein. Found here are more than 250,000 distinct CDR3 sequences, 9.9% of them singletons; the top ten hold about a tenth. Source: PBMCs from the stem cell graft donor, taken from the stem cell graft. These TCRs come from a human donor who donated a stem cell graft to a child with SCID. Both conserved end residues are part of each CDR3. The order of the fields is D gene, V gene, CDR3 length, J gene, clone size, CDR3 protein, CDR3 DNA. The D gene is left open where the match is weak. The size field is filled for only some rows; it gives once, few, many or a size class.

D: TRBD1; V: TRBV6-1; length: 14; J: TRBJ1-4; size: NA; CDR3: CASRQTGVGEKLFF; DNA: TGTGCCAGCAGACAGACAGGGGTCGGAGAAAAACTGTTTTTT
D: NA; V: TRBV24-1; length: 9; J: TRBJ1-5; size: many; CDR3: CATQPGQHF; DNA: TGTGCCACCCAGCCGGGCCAGCATTTT
D: NA; V: TRBV7-8; length: 16; J: TRBJ2-3; size: NA; CDR3: CASRPLGRGGTDTQYF; DNA: TGTGCCAGCAGACCTTTGGGGCGTGGGGGCACAGATACGCAGTATTTT
D: NA; V: TRBV29-1; length: 13; J: TRBJ1-3; size: many; CDR3: CSVGLFSGNTIYF; DNA: TGCAGCGTTGGGCTCTTCTCTGGAAACACCATATATTTT
D: NA; V: TRBV11-2; length: 15; J: TRBJ2-3; size: few; CDR3: CASSLNWGGPDTQYF; DNA: TGTGCCAGCAGCTTAAATTGGGGGGGCCCAGATACGCAGTATTTT
D: NA; V: TRBV6-1; length: 15; J: TRBJ1-5; size: NA; CDR3: CASSVVRGSNQPQHF; DNA: TGTGCCAGCAGTGTTGTCAGGGGAAGCAATCAGCCCCAGCATTTT
D: NA; V: TRBV11-2; length: 15; J: TRBJ2-5; size: NA; CDR3: CASSLDLGAQETQYF; DNA: TGTGCCAGCAGCTTAGATCTCGGGGCCCAAGAGACCCAGTACTTC
D: NA; V: TRBV6-5; length: 14; J: TRBJ1-5; size: NA; CDR3: CASSYYDEGQPQHF; DNA: TGTGCCAGCAGTTACTACGATGAGGGTCAGCCCCAGCATTTT
D: NA; V: TRBV4-1; length: 15; J: TRBJ1-5; size: NA; CDR3: CASSRGLGQNQPQHF; DNA: TGCGCCAGCAGCCGGGGACTTGGGCAGAATCAGCCCCAGCATTTT
D: NA; V: TRBV4-1; length: 16; J: TRBJ2-2; size: NA; CDR3: CASSQGAFTNTGELFF; DNA: TGCGCCAGCAGCCAAGGGGCATTCACGAACACCGGGGAGCTGTTTTTT
D: NA; V: TRBV5-1; length: 13; J: TRBJ2-2; size: NA; CDR3: CASSGRDTGELFF; DNA: TGCGCCAGCAGCGGCAGGGACACCGGGGAGCTGTTTTTT
D: NA; V: TRBV6-5; length: 15; J: TRBJ2-5; size: few; CDR3: CASSYSQVEVGTQYF; DNA: TGTGCCAGCAGTTACTCACAGGTGGAGGTGGGGACCCAGTACTTC
D: NA; V: TRBV5-6; length: 13; J: TRBJ1-1; size: many; CDR3: CASSLAGRTEAFF; DNA: TGTGCCAGCAGCTTGGCGGGGAGGACTGAAGCTTTCTTT
D: NA; V: TRBV6-5; length: 16; J: TRBJ2-7; size: few; CDR3: CASSYWKTGKGYEQYF; DNA: TGTGCCAGCAGTTACTGGAAAACAGGCAAAGGTTACGAGCAGTACTTC
D: NA; V: TRBV4-1; length: 13; J: TRBJ1-1; size: many; CDR3: CASSHRGNTEAFF; DNA: TGCGCCAGCAGCCACAGGGGGAACACTGAAGCTTTCTTT
D: TRBD1; V: TRBV4-1; length: 14; J: TRBJ1-1; size: few; CDR3: CASRIQGEFTEAFF; DNA: TGCGCCAGCAGGATACAGGGGGAGTTCACTGAAGCTTTCTTT
D: TRBD1; V: TRBV5-6; length: 15; J: TRBJ2-3; size: few; CDR3: CASSFRTGPTDTQYF; DNA: TGTGCCAGCAGCTTCAGGACAGGTCCCACAGATACGCAGTATTTT
D: TRBD1; V: TRBV20-1; length: 15; J: TRBJ2-7; size: NA; CDR3: CSASRRDRPSYEQYF; DNA: TGCAGTGCTAGTCGCCGGGACAGGCCTTCCTACGAGCAGTACTTC
D: NA; V: TRBV6-1; length: 15; J: TRBJ2-3; size: few; CDR3: CASRAVGIGPDTQYF; DNA: TGTGCCAGCAGGGCGGTTGGTATTGGCCCAGATACGCAGTATTTT
D: NA; V: TRBV7-8; length: 14; J: TRBJ2-2; size: NA; CDR3: CASSLDGVTGELFF; DNA: TGTGCCAGCAGCTTAGACGGTGTGACCGGGGAGCTGTTTTTT
D: NA; V: TRBV4-1; length: 14; J: TRBJ1-3; size: many; CDR3: CASSQGPTGNTIYF; DNA: TGCGCCAGCAGCCAAGGCCCAACGGGAAACACCATATATTTT
D: TRBD1; V: TRBV6-1; length: 14; J: TRBJ1-1; size: NA; CDR3: CASRGGTGNTEAFF; DNA: TGTGCCAGCAGGGGGGGGACAGGGAACACTGAAGCTTTCTTT
D: TRBD2; V: TRBV6-1; length: 16; J: TRBJ2-1; size: NA; CDR3: CASSKLAGGRYNEQFF; DNA: TGTGCCAGCAGTAAACTAGCGGGGGGGAGATACAATGAGCAGTTCTTC
D: NA; V: TRBV5-6; length: 15; J: TRBJ2-3; size: many; CDR3: CASSSDGTSTDTQYF; DNA: TGTGCCAGCAGCTCGGATGGTACTAGCACAGATACGCAGTATTTT
D: TRBD1; V: TRBV6-5; length: 14; J: TRBJ1-1; size: NA; CDR3: CASSYSGGRSEAFF; DNA: TGTGCCAGCAGTTACTCAGGGGGCAGGTCTGAAGCTTTCTTT
D: TRBD1; V: TRBV20-1; length: 15; J: TRBJ2-7; size: few; CDR3: CSARDPLDRGYEQYF; DNA: TGCAGTGCTAGAGACCCTTTGGACAGGGGGTACGAGCAGTACTTC
D: TRBD2; V: TRBV7-2; length: 17; J: TRBJ2-3; size: few; CDR3: CASSLALTSGGQWTQYF; DNA: TGTGCCAGCAGCTTAGCGCTGACTAGCGGGGGGCAATGGACGCAGTATTTT
D: TRBD2; V: TRBV9; length: 15; J: TRBJ2-7; size: many; CDR3: CASSTSGGAGYEQYF; DNA: TGTGCCAGCAGCACTAGCGGGGGGGCCGGATACGAGCAGTACTTC
D: TRBD1; V: TRBV12-3/TRBV12-4; length: 15; J: TRBJ2-5; size: many; CDR3: CASSSQGQGQETQYF; DNA: TGTGCCAGCAGTAGTCAGGGACAGGGCCAAGAGACCCAGTACTTC
D: TRBD1; V: TRBV6-1; length: 14; J: TRBJ2-7; size: NA; CDR3: CASRTGTVPYEQYF; DNA: TGTGCCAGCAGAACCGGGACAGTCCCCTACGAGCAGTACTTC
D: TRBD1; V: TRBV20-1; length: 13; J: TRBJ2-7; size: NA; CDR3: CSATKTGAYEQYF; DNA: TGCAGTGCTACTAAGACAGGGGCATACGAGCAGTACTTC
D: TRBD2; V: TRBV18; length: 13; J: TRBJ2-7; size: few; CDR3: CASSPGVAGEQYF; DNA: TGTGCCAGCTCACCAGGGGTAGCGGGTGAGCAGTACTTC
D: TRBD1; V: TRBV11-1; length: 18; J: TRBJ2-2; size: NA; CDR3: CASSLAPGTGSNTGELFF; DNA: TGTGCCAGCAGCTTAGCTCCTGGGACAGGGTCGAACACCGGGGAGCTGTTTTTT
D: TRBD2; V: TRBV5-1; length: 18; J: TRBJ2-3; size: NA; CDR3: CASSWGLAGGRRTDTQYF; DNA: TGCGCCAGCAGCTGGGGACTAGCGGGGGGACGCAGAACAGATACGCAGTATTTT
D: NA; V: TRBV7-9; length: 16; J: TRBJ2-1; size: NA; CDR3: CASSLERRSGYNEQFF; DNA: TGTGCCAGCAGCTTAGAGCGCCGCTCAGGGTACAATGAGCAGTTCTTC
D: NA; V: TRBV5-1; length: 14; J: TRBJ2-3; size: few; CDR3: CASSSRDSRDTQYF; DNA: TGCGCCAGCAGCTCCCGGGACTCAAGGGATACGCAGTATTTT
D: NA; V: TRBV20-1; length: 16; J: TRBJ2-3; size: NA; CDR3: CAGARDRSQGGDTQYF; DNA: TGCGCGGGTGCTAGAGATCGATCGCAGGGGGGAGATACGCAGTATTTT
D: NA; V: TRBV7-8; length: 14; J: TRBJ2-7; size: many; CDR3: CASSLVSGAYEQYF; DNA: TGTGCCAGCAGCTTAGTATCAGGGGCCTACGAGCAGTACTTC
D: TRBD1; V: TRBV12-3/TRBV12-4; length: 13; J: TRBJ2-5; size: many; CDR3: CASSQGVGETQYF; DNA: TGTGCCAGCAGCCAGGGGGTAGGAGAGACCCAGTACTTC
D: TRBD1; V: TRBV12-3/TRBV12-4; length: 15; J: TRBJ1-4; size: NA; CDR3: CASSLVTGAGEKLFF; DNA: TGTGCCAGCAGTTTAGTAACAGGGGCCGGTGAAAAACTGTTTTTT
D: NA; V: TRBV20-1; length: 15; J: TRBJ2-3; size: few; CDR3: CSARDAPGSIDTQYF; DNA: TGCAGTGCTAGAGATGCGCCAGGGTCCATAGATACGCAGTATTTT
D: TRBD1; V: TRBV27; length: 15; J: TRBJ2-3; size: few; CDR3: CASRDGQGGTDTQYF; DNA: TGTGCCAGCAGAGACGGACAGGGAGGCACAGATACGCAGTATTTT
D: TRBD2; V: TRBV5-6; length: 16; J: TRBJ2-5; size: NA; CDR3: CASSLYERGLQETQYF; DNA: TGTGCCAGCAGCTTGTACGAGCGGGGCCTCCAAGAGACCCAGTACTTC
D: NA; V: TRBV6-4; length: 15; J: TRBJ1-1; size: many; CDR3: CASSEFWGGGTEAFF; DNA: TGTGCCAGCAGTGAATTCTGGGGAGGAGGCACTGAAGCTTTCTTT
D: TRBD2; V: TRBV6-1; length: 14; J: TRBJ2-7; size: many; CDR3: CASSKGLGFYEQYF; DNA: TGTGCCAGCAGTAAGGGACTAGGCTTCTACGAGCAGTACTTC
D: NA; V: TRBV5-1; length: 16; J: TRBJ2-3; size: NA; CDR3: CASSPLLTDREDTQYF; DNA: TGCGCCAGCAGCCCGCTACTAACGGACCGGGAAGATACGCAGTATTTT
D: NA; V: TRBV20-1; length: 13; J: TRBJ2-5; size: few; CDR3: CSAPGEGIGTQYF; DNA: TGCAGTGCCCCGGGCGAAGGGATTGGGACCCAGTACTTC
D: NA; V: TRBV15; length: 14; J: TRBJ2-3; size: few; CDR3: CATSGVSFPDTQYF; DNA: TGTGCCACCAGCGGCGTCTCCTTTCCAGATACGCAGTATTTT
D: NA; V: TRBV27; length: 17; J: TRBJ2-7; size: few; CDR3: CASSSTRSGQRAYEQYF; DNA: TGTGCCAGCAGTTCGACACGTAGTGGACAGAGGGCCTACGAGCAGTACTTC
D: TRBD1; V: TRBV7-7; length: 14; J: TRBJ2-5; size: few; CDR3: CASSPTGPLETQYF; DNA: TGTGCTAGCAGCCCGACAGGGCCGTTAGAGACCCAGTACTTC
D: NA; V: TRBV7-6; length: 16; J: TRBJ2-1; size: NA; CDR3: CASSLVPDLGYNEQFF; DNA: TGTGCCAGCAGCTTAGTTCCTGACTTGGGATACAATGAGCAGTTCTTC